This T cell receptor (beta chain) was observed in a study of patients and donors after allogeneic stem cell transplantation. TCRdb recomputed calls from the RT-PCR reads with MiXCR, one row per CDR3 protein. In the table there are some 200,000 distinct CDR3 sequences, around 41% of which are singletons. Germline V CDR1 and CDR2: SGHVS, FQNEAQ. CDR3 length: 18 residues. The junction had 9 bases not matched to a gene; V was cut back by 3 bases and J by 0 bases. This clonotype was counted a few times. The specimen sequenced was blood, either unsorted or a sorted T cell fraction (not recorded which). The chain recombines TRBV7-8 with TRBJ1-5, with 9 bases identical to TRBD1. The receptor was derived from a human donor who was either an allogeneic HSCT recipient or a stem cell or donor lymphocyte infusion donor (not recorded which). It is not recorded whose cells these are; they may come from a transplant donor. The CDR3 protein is CASSFTGTGSYSNQPQHF. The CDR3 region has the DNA TGTGCCAGCAGCTTCACCGGGACAGGGTCTTATAGCAATCAGCCCCAGCATTTT.